The 26 T cell receptor beta chains given below trace back to one sample, sequenced in a study of memory CD4+ T cells and cytomegalovirus serostatus. Measured with immunoSEQ multiplex PCR; TCRdb has only the in-frame clones, and not every one. The sample has roughly 67,000 clones; approximately 80% are singletons. Single viable CD3+CD4+CD8-CD45RO+ cells were sorted as the memory CD4+ T cells. The sample comprised memory CD4+ T cells from blood. All receptors derive from an adult in good health and CMV-seropositive.

The rearrangement links TRBV7-3 to TRBJ1-1; tentatively, D is TRBD1 (5 bases). CDR3 size: 12 residues. Trimming pared 5 bases from V and 7 bases from J, leaving 11 bases between. Germline-derived CDR1 and CDR2 are SGHTA and FQGTGA. The DNA of the CDR3 is TGTGCCAGCAGCCCCGGGACGGATGAAGCTTTCTTT. Protein: CASSPGTDEAFF.

The V and J genes are TRBV5-3 and TRBJ1-1; the D gene is possibly TRBD1 (6 bases). TRBV5-3 is classed as an ORF, of uncertain function. The CDR3 has 11 residues. V dropped 5 bases and J dropped 10 bases, with 12 bases sitting between them. CDR3: CARSYRGGAFF. DNA of the CDR3: TGTGCCAGAAGTTATAGAGGGGGAGCTTTCTTT.

This chain connects TRBV29-1 to TRBJ2-1; 8 bases align to TRBD1. The J segment lost 7 bases and the V segment lost 3 bases, leaving 2 bases of the junction unmatched. CDR3 size: 12 residues. Germline V lookup: CDR1 SQVTM, CDR2 ANQGSEA. The CDR3 DNA follows: TGCAGCGTTGATTGGACAGGGAATGAGCAGTTCTTC. Encoded protein: CSVDWTGNEQFF.

CDR3 region: CASSLTGRVPYNEQFF. In DNA, the CDR3 is TGTGCCAGCAGTTTAACCGGGAGAGTTCCATACAATGAGCAGTTCTTC. The V and J genes are TRBV6-5 and TRBJ2-1; the D gene is possibly TRBD2 (6 bases). The V end was cut by 4 bases, the J end by 4 bases, with 17 bases between. Germline V lookup: CDR1 MNHEY, CDR2 SVGAGI. This CDR3 has 16 amino acids.

Only one count was recorded for this clone. V is TRBV7-9 and J is TRBJ2-3; the match to TRBD2 covers 14 bases. The germline V gene has CDR1 SEHNR and CDR2 FQNEAQ (reference sequence). The CDR3 has 19 amino acids. Germline trimming cut 6 bases from V and 0 bases from J; bases unmatched to any gene: 11. The CDR3 DNA reads TGTGCCAGCAGACCTGCCTTCCGACTAGCGGGAGGGAGCACAGATACGCAGTATTTT. Encoded protein: CASRPAFRLAGGSTDTQYF. Full variable domain (outside the CDR3, taken from reference TRBV7-9 and TRBJ2-3): DTGVSQNPRHKITKRGQNVTFRCDPISEHNRLYWYRQTLGQGPEFLTYFQNEAQLEKSRLLSDRFSAERPKGSFSTLEIQRTEQGDSAMYLCASRPAFRLAGGSTDTQYFGPGTRLTVL.

The V call is TRBV19, the J call TRBJ1-2; possible D gene TRBD1, 6 bases. Trimming left V 9 bases short and J 5 bases short, with 19 bases between. The CDR3 extends over 14 amino acids. Germline loops: CDR1 LNHDA, CDR2 SQIVND (reference sequence). In nucleotides, the CDR3 is TGTGCCAGCACCACCCCAGGGGCAAGGTATGGCTACACCTTC. Its translation: CASTTPGARYGYTF.

The sample holds a few counts of this clone. CDR3 protein: CASMYQETQYF. CDR3 in DNA: TGCGCCAGTATGTACCAAGAGACCCAGTACTTC. The chain couples TRBV5-1 to TRBJ2-5; D call uncertain. The germline CDR1 and CDR2 sequences are SGHRS and YFSETQ. With 8 bases removed from V and 0 bases from J, the gap between germline ends came to 5 bases. This CDR3 comprises 11 residues.

The rearrangement links TRBV19 to TRBJ2-1, with a weak D call TRBD1 (6 bases). CDR1 is LNHDA and CDR2 is SQIVND in the germline V gene (reference sequence). V lost 7 bases and J lost 6, with 16 bases in between. This CDR3 comprises 14 residues. For the CDR3, the DNA is TGTGCCAGTAACCCAGGGGTTAGGGCCAATGAGCAGTTCTTC. This translates into CASNPGVRANEQFF.

The chain has TRBV29-1 and TRBJ2-5; the D gene could be TRBD1 or TRBD2 (5 bases each). This CDR3 contains 11 residues. The germline gives CDR1 SQVTM, CDR2 ANQGSEA. CDR3 sequence (DNA): TGCAACACCCTAGAGGGGGAGACCCAGTACTTC. Translated, it gives CNTLEGETQYF.

The DNA for the CDR3 is TGTGCCAGCAGTGGGACAGGGGGCGCAGCGGACGAGCAGTACTTC. This translates into CASSGTGGAADEQYF. The chain links TRBV25-1 to TRBJ2-7, with TRBD1 matching 11 bases. The CDR3 is 15 residues long. Trimming removed 4 bases from V and 5 bases from J; junction bases left unmatched: 7. Germline V lookup: CDR1 MGHDK, CDR2 SYGVNS.

The chain links TRBV27 to TRBJ2-1; tentatively, D is TRBD1 or TRBD2 (5 bases each). Germline loops: CDR1 MNHEY, CDR2 SMNVEV (reference sequence). This CDR3 has 15 residues. V shed 5 bases and J shed 0 bases, with 11 bases lying between them. This CDR3 is CASSPGRFSYNEQFF. CDR3 coding DNA: TGTGCCAGCAGTCCGGGGCGGTTCTCCTACAATGAGCAGTTCTTC.

V is TRBV19 and J is TRBJ2-7; TRBD2 is a possible D gene (5 bases). Per germline, CDR1 LNHDA and CDR2 SQIVND (reference sequence). The V and J ends lost 4 bases and 2 bases respectively, with 12 bases between them. The CDR3 spans 14 residues. The CDR3 is CASSRGGNTYEQYF. The CDR3 DNA follows: TGTGCCAGTAGTAGAGGAGGAAATACCTACGAGCAGTACTTC.

The chain has TRBV5-1 and TRBJ2-7; TRBD2 matches 15 bases. The V and J ends lost 4 bases and 0 bases, in that order; junction bases with no gene match: 5. Per the germline V gene, CDR1 is SGHRS and CDR2 is YFSETQ. The CDR3 runs 17 residues. CDR3 loop: CASSPGLAGGLSYEQYF. DNA for the CDR3: TGCGCCAGCAGCCCGGGACTAGCGGGAGGTCTCTCCTACGAGCAGTACTTC.

The chain couples TRBV2 to TRBJ2-5, with 7 nucleotides matching TRBD2. This CDR3 spans 16 amino acids. V was clipped by 10 bases and J by 1 base; unmatched bases: 15. Germline V lookup: CDR1 SNHLY, CDR2 FYNNEI. The CDR3 DNA sequence: TGTGCCACCCGTCGGGCTAGCGGCTACCGCCAAGAGACCCAGTACTTC. This translates into CATRRASGYRQETQYF.

V usage is TRBV7-8 and J usage is TRBJ2-7; no clear D. The CDR3 extends over 17 amino acids. In germline, CDR1 is SGHVS, CDR2 FQNEAQ. The V gene lost 2 bases and the J gene lost 0 bases, with 17 bases spanning the gap. CDR3 protein: CASSLFVHGANSYEQYF. The DNA of the CDR3 is TGTGCCAGCAGCTTATTTGTTCACGGAGCGAACTCCTACGAGCAGTACTTC.

Only a few counts were recorded for this clone. The chain has TRBV6-6 and TRBJ1-1, with D unresolved. In germline, CDR1 is MNHNY, CDR2 SVGAGI (reference sequence). The V and J ends lost 8 bases and 5 bases respectively, with 12 bases between them. This CDR3 has 12 amino acids. In DNA, the CDR3 is TGTGCCAGCCGATATGGGGTAACTGAAGCTTTCTTT. This codes for CASRYGVTEAFF.

The chain employs TRBV5-1 and TRBJ2-7; D unclear. The CDR3 consists of 12 residues. Per germline, CDR1 SGHRS and CDR2 YFSETQ. With 4 bases removed from V and 6 bases from J, the gap between germline ends came to 11 bases. In DNA, the CDR3 is TGCGCCAGCAGCACGGTAGGGTTCGAGCAGTACTTC. Its protein product is CASSTVGFEQYF.

This clone was observed a single time. This chain joins TRBV2 and TRBJ2-7; 9 bases are a match to TRBD1. The V gene end was trimmed by 1 base and the J gene end by 2 bases; junction bases not matched to a gene: 9. This CDR3 region has 17 residues. Germline CDR1 is SNHLY and CDR2 is FYNNEI. The CDR3 DNA is TGTGCCAGCAGTGAAGGAAGGGGGACAGGGACTACCTACGAGCAGTACTTC. Protein product: CASSEGRGTGTTYEQYF.

The chain uses TRBV28 and TRBJ1-4; D is possibly TRBD1 (6 bases). The germline V gene encodes CDR1 MDHEN and CDR2 SYDVKM. V was shortened by 4 bases and J by 3 bases, with 18 bases between the two germline ends. This CDR3 spans 17 amino acids. The CDR3 DNA reads TGTGCCAGCAGTTCCCTCGACAGGTTTGTGGCTAATGAAAAACTGTTTTTT. Its protein product is CASSSLDRFVANEKLFF. Variable domain in full (rest from reference TRBV28 and TRBJ1-4): DVKVTQSSRYLVKRTGEKVFLECVQDMDHENMFWYRQDPGLGLRLIYFSYDVKMKEKGDIPEGYSVSREKKERFSLILESASTNQTSMYLCASSSLDRFVANEKLFFGSGTQLSVL.

The chain links TRBV4-3 to TRBJ1-1, with D perhaps TRBD1 (5 bases). Germline V gene lookup returns CDR1 LGHNA and CDR2 YSLEER. There are 15 residues in the CDR3. Trimming stripped 3 bases from V and 5 bases from J, with 16 bases between. DNA for the CDR3: TGCGCCAGCAGCCACCTGGGGCAGCGGCGAACTGAAGCTTTCTTT. It yields the protein CASSHLGQRRTEAFF.

The genes are TRBV6-1 and TRBJ1-5; possible D gene TRBD1, 5 bases. The V end was cut by 2 bases, the J end by 2 bases, with 10 bases between. This CDR3 is built from 15 residues. Germline lookup yields CDR1 MNHNS and CDR2 SASEGT. In DNA form, the CDR3 reads TGTGCCAGCAGTGAACGGGGCGCGGGCAATCAGCCCCAGCATTTT. Encoded protein: CASSERGAGNQPQHF.

The chain has TRBV6-1 and TRBJ1-1, with D maybe TRBD1 (5 bases). The CDR3 has 13 amino acids. The germline V gene has CDR1 MNHNS and CDR2 SASEGT. V was clipped by 7 bases and J by 3 bases, with 12 bases between them. The CDR3 loop reads CASNTWGDTEAFF. The CDR3 DNA sequence: TGTGCCAGCAACACCTGGGGGGACACTGAAGCTTTCTTT.

The chain employs TRBV28 and TRBJ1-3, with D uncertain. This CDR3 has 12 residues. V lost 2 bases to trimming and J lost 5 bases, with 4 bases between them. Looked up from germline, CDR1 is MDHEN and CDR2 is SYDVKM. This CDR3 is CASSLGRNTIYF. The CDR3, as DNA: TGTGCCAGCAGTTTAGGGAGAAACACCATATATTTT.

The chain is built from TRBV29-1 and TRBJ2-7; no clear D gene. Per the germline V gene, CDR1 is SQVTM and CDR2 is ANQGSEA. V was clipped by 1 base and J by 2 bases, with 12 bases between them. This CDR3 region has 14 residues. CDR3 sequence: CSVEGYGGAYEQYF. The CDR3 DNA reads TGCAGCGTTGAAGGGTATGGCGGAGCCTACGAGCAGTACTTC.

This clone has only a few counts. V gene TRBV9 combines with J gene TRBJ2-4; 12 nucleotides agree with TRBD2. Germline lookup yields CDR1 SGDLS and CDR2 YYNGEE. The CDR3 is 16 amino acids. V lost 4 bases and J lost 6; bases outside the gene matches: 8. The CDR3 spells CASSPSGREPGNIQYF. The CDR3 nucleotides are TGTGCCAGCAGCCCTAGCGGGAGGGAACCCGGAAACATTCAGTACTTC.

This clone was observed a few times. Germline is not matched at one junction end, which may reflect a read error. The J gene is TRBJ2-6, the V gene TRBV10-3; D is uncertain. CDR1 is ENHRY, CDR2 SYGVKD, per germline. This CDR3 contains 13 residues. CDR3 bases: TGTGCCTTCAGAACCTCTGGGGCCAACGTCCTGACTTTC. Translating it yields CAFRTSGANVLTF.